These 32 T cell receptor beta chains originate from one sample sequenced in a study of identical twins. Using its own MiXCR run on the 5' RACE reads, TCRdb lists one record per CDR3 protein. Altogether about 530,000 distinct CDR3 sequences are present, about a fifth being singletons, with the ten largest covering approximately 0.5%. These same records also appear under a second study, on yellow fever vaccine responses in identical twins.

Input material: CD4+ T cells sorted from blood. The receptors stem from a woman aged 18-30 years in good health.

In this sample, this clonotype turned up a few times. The CDR3 DNA reads as TGCAGTGCTAGAGATCCCCGAGCAAGGGGTTTTAACGACAATGAGCAGTTCTTC. Translating it yields CSARDPRARGFNDNEQFF. The V and J genes are TRBV20-1 and TRBJ2-1; tentatively, D is TRBD1 (5 bases). V was cut by 0 bases and J by 5 bases, with 23 bases left in between. This CDR3 region has 18 residues. Germline lookup yields CDR1 DFQATT and CDR2 SNEGSKA (reference sequence).

This clonotype was detected a few times. The V call is TRBV12-3 or TRBV12-4, the J call TRBJ1-1, with 7 bases matching TRBD1. With 5 bases clipped from V and 6 bases from J, the junction kept 6 bases outside the gene matches. The CDR3 length is 13 residues. This chain's CDR3 is CASSLTGWAEAFF. The DNA of the CDR3 is TGTGCCAGCAGTCTGACAGGGTGGGCTGAAGCTTTCTTT.

This clonotype was detected a few times. The V and J genes are TRBV20-1 and TRBJ2-5, with 8 bases that match TRBD2. Germline V gene sequence: CDR1 DFQATT, CDR2 SNEGSKA (reference sequence). CDR3 length: 14 amino acids. J was trimmed by 5 bases and V by 3 bases; bases with no gene match: 8. The DNA for the CDR3 is TGCAGTGCTAGCCCCGGACTAGCTGGGGAGACCCAGTACTTC. Protein sequence: CSASPGLAGETQYF.

This clonotype was counted ten times or more. This chain joins TRBV24-1 and TRBJ2-5, with TRBD1 matching over 10 bases. The V segment lost 4 bases and the J segment 1 base; nucleotides outside the gene matches: 8. Germline V gene data show CDR1 as KGHDR and CDR2 as SFDVKD. The CDR3 is 17 amino acids. The CDR3 DNA follows: TGTGCCACCAGTGAGCCGACAGGGGGCGAAAGCCAAGAGACCCAGTACTTC. It translates to CATSEPTGGESQETQYF.

Written as DNA, the CDR3 is TGCAGTGCTAGAGAACTAGCGGGAGCAGATACGCAGTATTTT. The encoded protein is CSARELAGADTQYF. The V and J genes are TRBV20-1 and TRBJ2-3; TRBD2 agrees at 11 bases. Trimming cost V 0 bases and J 4 bases; bases outside gene matches: 0. The V gene's germline CDR1 is DFQATT and CDR2 SNEGSKA (reference sequence). The CDR3 loop spans 14 amino acids.

The chain carries TRBV7-6 and TRBJ1-6; unclear D gene. Germline CDR1 and CDR2: SGHVS and FNYEAQ. The CDR3 length is 15 residues. Trimming shortened V by 2 bases and J by 9 bases, and 14 bases separated the two germline ends. The DNA for the CDR3 is TGTGCCAGCAGCTTATTCAACCCCGGGCGTTCACCCCTCCACTTT. Translating gives CASSLFNPGRSPLHF.

The J gene is TRBJ2-3, the V gene TRBV15; D gene uncertain. This CDR3 is 16 amino acids long. The V and J ends lost 0 bases and 3 bases respectively, with 13 bases between them. Germline CDR1 and CDR2: LNHNV and YYDKDF (reference sequence). The CDR3 nucleotides are TGTGCCACCAGCAGAGAATATCGACTTTTAACAGATACGCAGTATTTT. Its translation: CATSREYRLLTDTQYF.

This clonotype was seen only a few times. The chain uses TRBV12-3 or TRBV12-4 and TRBJ2-1, with D hard to call. The CDR3 runs 13 residues. The V end lost 8 bases, the J end lost 5 bases, and 13 bases lay between the germline ends. CDR3 in amino acids: CASGLLGDNEQFF. The CDR3, as DNA: TGTGCCAGCGGGCTCCTGGGCGACAATGAGCAGTTCTTC.

The V and J genes are TRBV12-3 or TRBV12-4 and TRBJ2-5, with a tentative D call TRBD2 (6 bases). V dropped 6 bases and J dropped 1 base, with 18 bases sitting between them. The CDR3 extends over 16 amino acids. The CDR3 reads CASSPRLERSQETQYF. CDR3 DNA: TGTGCCAGCAGCCCCCGACTAGAAAGGTCCCAAGAGACCCAGTACTTC.

The chain recombines TRBV29-1 with TRBJ1-2; no clear D gene. V lost 7 bases, J lost 1 base, and 16 bases lay in between. CDR3 length: 14 amino acids. Per germline, CDR1 SQVTM and CDR2 ANQGSEA. The CDR3 is CSGLDVDINYGYTF. CDR3 bases: TGCAGCGGCCTAGACGTCGACATTAACTATGGCTACACCTTC.

This chain connects TRBV3-1 to TRBJ2-1, with D tentatively TRBD1 or TRBD2 (5 bases each). The CDR3 runs 14 residues. With 3 bases removed from V and 3 bases from J, the gap between germline ends came to 9 bases. CDR1 and CDR2 (germline): LGHDT, YNNKEL (reference sequence). CDR3 sequence: CASSHLGDYNEQFF. CDR3 sequence (DNA): TGTGCCAGCAGCCACTTGGGGGACTACAATGAGCAGTTCTTC.

This clonotype has only a few counts. The chain combines TRBV12-3 or TRBV12-4 with TRBJ2-7; a weak D match, TRBD2 (7 bases). The CDR3 loop spans 16 amino acids. The V and J ends lost 1 base and 7 bases respectively, with 20 bases between them. The CDR3 nucleotides are TGTGCCAGCAGTTTAGAGGGGCTTGGGGGGGCGTATGAGCAGTACTTC. Translation: CASSLEGLGGAYEQYF.

This clonotype was detected a few times. The gene calls are TRBV12-3 or TRBV12-4 and TRBJ1-3; 7 nucleotides match TRBD1. The CDR3 consists of 15 residues. The ends lost 6 bases at V and 3 bases at J; junction bases unmatched: 8. In DNA, the CDR3 is TGTGCCAGCAGCTTACAGGGGCGCGGTGGAAACACCATATATTTT. Translation: CASSLQGRGGNTIYF.

This clonotype was detected a few times. The CDR3 coding sequence is TGTGCCAGCAGTTCCGCGGGCACTGAAGCTTTCTTT. Translating it yields CASSSAGTEAFF. This rearrangement joins TRBV6-5 to TRBJ1-1; no definite D call. The germline V gene encodes CDR1 MNHEY and CDR2 SVGAGI. Trimming stripped 4 bases from V and 4 bases from J, with 7 bases between. This CDR3 spans 12 amino acids.

The chain joins TRBV10-3 to TRBJ2-3; no reliable D call. Germline V CDR1 and CDR2: ENHRY, SYGVKD. Trimming shortened V by 7 bases and J by 3 bases, and 14 bases separated the two germline ends. CDR3 length: 14 residues. The DNA for the CDR3 is TGTGCCATCAACATGCAGGCGACTACAGATACGCAGTATTTT. Protein product: CAINMQATTDTQYF.

The V and J genes are TRBV12-3 or TRBV12-4 and TRBJ1-5, with a possible D match to TRBD1 (5 bases). This CDR3 is 16 amino acids long. V gave up 2 bases and J gave up 1 base, with 12 bases separating them. CDR3 sequence: CASSLNPGISNQPQHF. CDR3 DNA: TGTGCCAGCAGTTTAAACCCAGGGATCAGCAATCAGCCCCAGCATTTT.

This clonotype was counted between two and nine times. The gene calls are TRBV7-9 and TRBJ2-3, with TRBD2 matching 7 bases. V was clipped by 1 base and J by 2 bases; unmatched bases: 6. CDR3 length: 16 residues. CDR1 is SEHNR, CDR2 FQNEAQ, per germline (reference sequence). DNA of the CDR3: TGTGCCAGCAGCTTAGGTCCGGGGGGTCTCACAGATACGCAGTATTTT. This encodes CASSLGPGGLTDTQYF.

This chain links TRBV20-1 with TRBJ2-3, with D hard to call. V lost 4 bases and J lost 0, with 14 bases in between. Germline assignment: CDR1 DFQATT and CDR2 SNEGSKA (reference sequence). This CDR3 contains 15 residues. CDR3 bases: TGCAGTGCTAACCTCTGGCGGTCTAGCACAGATACGCAGTATTTT. This translates into CSANLWRSSTDTQYF.

This clonotype was observed a handful of times. The chain has TRBV7-2 and TRBJ2-7; D possibly uses TRBD1 or TRBD2 (6 bases each). The CDR3 is made up of 13 amino acids. V was pared by 3 bases and J by 5 bases, with 11 bases between. Per germline, CDR1 SGHTA and CDR2 FQGNSA. In nucleotides, the CDR3 is TGTGCCAGCAGCTTCGGGGGCGGTAACGAGCAGTACTTC. The encoded protein is CASSFGGGNEQYF. The full variable domain, with the rest looked up from reference TRBV7-2 and TRBJ2-7, is GAGVSQSPSNKVTEKGKDVELRCDPISGHTALYWYRQSLGQGLEFLIYFQGNSAPDKSGLPSDRFSAERTGGSVSTLTIQRTQQEDSAVYLCASSFGGGNEQYFGPGTRLTVT.

The chain employs TRBV5-1 and TRBJ2-1; possible D gene TRBD1, 6 bases. Trimming shortened V by 3 bases and J by 5 bases, and 12 bases separated the two germline ends. CDR3 length: 14 residues. The germline gives CDR1 SGHRS, CDR2 YFSETQ. The CDR3 sequence is CASSSWTENNEQFF. The DNA for the CDR3 is TGCGCCAGCAGCTCCTGGACAGAAAACAATGAGCAGTTCTTC.

There are a few counts of this clonotype. The junction shows a germline mismatch at one end, possibly a read error. The rearrangement joins TRBV12-3 or TRBV12-4 to TRBJ1-1; D might be TRBD1 (5 bases). The length of the CDR3 is 13 residues. As DNA, the CDR3 is TGTGCCAGCAGTTTACGGGGCGACAAGGCCCTGAACTTT. Translating gives CASSLRGDKALNF.

CDR3 sequence (DNA): TGCAGTGCTAAGGGACTAGCGGGAGGAGGCCAATGGGGACCAGAGACCCAGTACTTC. It translates to CSAKGLAGGGQWGPETQYF. The gene calls are TRBV20-1 and TRBJ2-5, with 15 bases lining up with TRBD2. Germline V gives CDR1 DFQATT, CDR2 SNEGSKA (reference sequence). The CDR3 covers 19 residues. J gave up 4 bases and V 4 bases, and 16 bases lay outside the gene matches.

The sample holds a few counts of this clonotype. The genes are TRBV29-1 and TRBJ1-1; 8 nucleotides match TRBD1. There are 13 residues in the CDR3. CDR1 is SQVTM and CDR2 is ANQGSEA in the germline V gene. J gave up 4 bases and V 7 bases, and 8 bases lay outside the gene matches. The CDR3 DNA reads TGCAGCGCGGGACAGGTCGATCGCACTGAAGCTTTCTTT. Protein: CSAGQVDRTEAFF.

V usage is TRBV4-2 and J usage is TRBJ2-3; tentatively, D is TRBD2 (5 bases). The CDR3 is made up of 16 amino acids. Germline V gene lookup returns CDR1 LGHNA and CDR2 YNFKEQ. V was pared by 0 bases and J by 4 bases, with 14 bases between. The DNA for the CDR3 is TGTGCCAGCAGCCAAGATCCCGCACTAGTAGCAGATACGCAGTATTTT. Its protein is CASSQDPALVADTQYF.

The CDR3 protein is CAISEATPGSNQPQHF. CDR3 DNA sequence: TGTGCCATCAGTGAGGCCACCCCGGGTAGCAATCAGCCCCAGCATTTT. The chain recombines TRBV10-3 with TRBJ1-5; no definite D call. The ends were cut back, 2 bases at V and 0 bases at J, with 11 bases in the middle. The CDR3 totals 16 residues. Germline assignment: CDR1 ENHRY and CDR2 SYGVKD.

In its sample, this clonotype was seen a few times. J is TRBJ1-2 and V is TRBV10-3; TRBD1 aligns across 7 bases. The germline CDR1 and CDR2 sequences are ENHRY and SYGVKD. V trimming: 11 bases; J trimming: 4 bases; junction bases outside the gene matches: 7. This CDR3 has 12 amino acids. The CDR3 DNA follows: TGTGCCGGACGGGACAGTTCCTATGGCTACACCTTC. It specifies CAGRDSSYGYTF.

In its sample, this clonotype was seen a few times. This chain joins TRBV29-1 and TRBJ2-1; TRBD1 aligns across 9 bases. V lost 2 bases, J lost 8 bases, and 7 bases stayed unmatched. This CDR3 is built from 14 residues. Per the germline V gene, CDR1 is SQVTM and CDR2 is ANQGSEA. The CDR3 here is CSVEKQGASYEQFF. As DNA, the CDR3 is TGCAGCGTTGAAAAACAGGGGGCCTCCTATGAGCAGTTCTTC.

The J gene is TRBJ1-5, the V gene TRBV11-2; 8 bases line up with TRBD1. J gave up 7 bases and V 4 bases, and 9 bases lay outside the gene matches. This CDR3 region has 15 residues. Germline CDR1 is SGHAT and CDR2 is FQNNGV. For the CDR3, the DNA is TGTGCCAGCAGCTCCACGGACAGGGCAGGCCAGCCCCAGCATTTT. This translates into CASSSTDRAGQPQHF.

This rearrangement joins TRBV5-5 to TRBJ1-4; the D gene is possibly TRBD1 (6 bases). Per germline, CDR1 SGHKS and CDR2 YYEKEE (reference sequence). Deletions cut 6 bases from V and 7 bases from J, with 13 bases between. The CDR3 extends over 13 amino acids. CDR3 coding DNA: TGTGCCAGCACCGGGGGCGGGAGTGAAAAACTGTTTTTT. As protein: CASTGGGSEKLFF.

This clonotype showed up just a few times. The chain joins TRBV28 to TRBJ2-6, with 7 bases lining up with TRBD1. The CDR3 is made up of 15 amino acids. V gave up 8 bases and J gave up 0 bases; unmatched junction bases: 4. Per germline, CDR1 MDHEN and CDR2 SYDVKM. This CDR3 reads CASGTVPSGANVLTF. The CDR3 coding sequence is TGTGCCAGCGGGACAGTGCCCTCTGGGGCCAACGTCCTGACTTTC.

This clonotype came up a few times. The chain employs TRBV6-1 and TRBJ2-6, with 9 bases that match TRBD1. There are 19 residues in the CDR3. Looked up from germline, CDR1 is MNHNS and CDR2 is SASEGT. Trimming cost V 0 bases and J 0 bases; bases outside gene matches: 6. CDR3 sequence reads: CASSEALGTGSSGANVLTF. In DNA, the CDR3 is TGTGCCAGCAGTGAAGCGCTTGGGACAGGGTCCTCTGGGGCCAACGTCCTGACTTTC.

V and J are TRBV6-1 and TRBJ2-7; TRBD2 matches at 7 bases. Per germline, CDR1 MNHNS and CDR2 SASEGT. This CDR3 contains 16 residues. V shed 5 bases and J 1 base; nucleotides not matched to a gene: 11. In DNA, the CDR3 is TGTGCCAGCAGTAGGGGCAGCGGGGACGGGTCCTACGAGCAGTACGTC. Encoded protein: CASSRGSGDGSYEQYV.